This is a list of T cell receptor beta chains from one sample in a study of T cells in Graves' hyperthyroidism and ophthalmopathy. MiXCR, run by TCRdb on the multiplex PCR reads, gives a single entry per CDR3 protein. The table includes nearly 600,000 distinct CDR3 sequences, 13% to 15% detected once. Sequencing was performed on blood. All receptors derive from a woman aged 18 to 35 with Graves' ophthalmopathy. The CDR3 runs from the conserved cysteine through the conserved F or W. The order of the fields is J gene, D gene, clone size, V gene, CDR3 DNA, CDR3 protein. D genes are given only for firm matches. Not every row has a clone size; where given, it reads once, few, many or a size class.

J: TRBJ1-2; D: -; size: many; V: TRBV2; DNA: TGTGCCAGCAGGACTCCCTCAGAGAACAGGGATAGCGGCTACACCTTC; CDR3: CASRTPSENRDSGYTF
J: TRBJ1-1; D: -; size: many; V: TRBV12-5; DNA: TGTGCTAGTGGTTTGGGCCGAACTGAAGCTTTCTTT; CDR3: CASGLGRTEAFF
J: TRBJ2-5; D: -; size: few; V: TRBV20-1; DNA: TGCAGTGCTAGAAGTGGAGTAACCGACGGAGAGACCCAGTACTTC; CDR3: CSARSGVTDGETQYF
J: TRBJ2-7; D: -; size: many; V: TRBV28; DNA: TGTGCCAGCACCATCCGAGGGGTGAGCGAGCAGTACTTC; CDR3: CASTIRGVSEQYF
J: TRBJ2-1; D: TRBD1; size: many; V: TRBV18; DNA: TGTGCCAGCTCACCAGCGAGGTGGCGACAGGGGGCATATAGCGATGAGCAGTTCTTC; CDR3: CASSPARWRQGAYSDEQFF
J: TRBJ2-7; D: TRBD2; size: many; V: TRBV24-1; DNA: TGTGCCACCAGTGGTTCTAGCGGGAACCCCTACGAGCAGTACTTC; CDR3: CATSGSSGNPYEQYF
J: TRBJ2-7; D: TRBD2; size: many; V: TRBV10-3; DNA: TGTGCCATCAGTGATTCTCCGGGACTAGAACGACCCTACGAGCAGTACTTC; CDR3: CAISDSPGLERPYEQYF
J: TRBJ2-1; D: TRBD2; size: many; V: TRBV29-1; DNA: TGCAGCGTTAGGGGTTGGACTAGCGGGAGCTCCAGCTACAATGAGCAGTTCTTC; CDR3: CSVRGWTSGSSSYNEQFF
J: TRBJ2-3; D: TRBD2; size: once; V: TRBV7-8; DNA: TGTGCCAGCAGCCCCGGAGGGCTAGCGGGTTACACAGATACGCAGTATTTT; CDR3: CASSPGGLAGYTDTQYF
J: TRBJ1-1; D: -; size: -; V: TRBV29-1; DNA: TGCAGCGCTCTGTACGGACAGCTCACTGAAGCTTTCTTT; CDR3: CSALYGQLTEAFF
J: TRBJ2-1; D: TRBD2; size: few; V: TRBV27; DNA: TGTGCCAGCAATTCGCTAGCGGGAGCCTACAATGAGCAGTTCTTC; CDR3: CASNSLAGAYNEQFF
J: TRBJ2-7; D: TRBD2; size: once; V: TRBV28; DNA: TGTGCCAGCAGTTTAGGTAGCGGGAAGGGGTGCTACGAGCAGTACTTC; CDR3: CASSLGSGKGCYEQYF
J: TRBJ2-7; D: -; size: many; V: TRBV3-1; DNA: TGTGCCAGCAGCCATGGCGCAGCTGGCGAGCAGTACTTC; CDR3: CASSHGAAGEQYF
J: TRBJ2-3; D: TRBD2; size: many; V: TRBV27; DNA: TGTGCCAGCAGTGGACTAGCCCAAACGTTAAACACAGATACGCAGTATTTT; CDR3: CASSGLAQTLNTDTQYF
J: TRBJ1-2; D: -; size: many; V: TRBV2; DNA: TGTGCCAGCAGTGAAAGGGACGGCTATGGCTACACCTTC; CDR3: CASSERDGYGYTF
J: TRBJ1-1; D: -; size: many; V: TRBV12-3/TRBV12-4; DNA: TGTGCCAGCAGGGTGGGACTTACGAACACTGAAGCTTTCTTT; CDR3: CASRVGLTNTEAFF
J: TRBJ2-1; D: -; size: many; V: TRBV27; DNA: TGTGCCAGCAGGATCACCGTCCGCTCCAGGCCCGATGAGCAGTTCTTC; CDR3: CASRITVRSRPDEQFF
J: TRBJ1-1; D: -; size: many; V: TRBV20-1; DNA: TGCAGTGCTAGAGATTGGGGGACGGGCTCGGGGACTGAAGCTTTCTTT; CDR3: CSARDWGTGSGTEAFF
J: TRBJ2-1; D: -; size: many; V: TRBV20-1; DNA: TGCAGTGCTGACAGAGTCTACAATGAGCAGTTCTTC; CDR3: CSADRVYNEQFF
J: TRBJ1-3; D: TRBD1; size: many; V: TRBV12-3/TRBV12-4; DNA: TGTGCCAGCAGTGCAGGGGGCACTGGAAACACCATATATTTT; CDR3: CASSAGGTGNTIYF
J: TRBJ2-2; D: -; size: many; V: TRBV5-1; DNA: TGCGCCAGCAGCCCAATGAGAACATCCAACACCGGGGAGCTGTTTTTT; CDR3: CASSPMRTSNTGELFF
J: TRBJ2-7; D: -; size: -; V: TRBV4-1; DNA: TGCGCCAGCAGCCAAGAAGCAAGGGTGGGCTACGAGCAGTACTTC; CDR3: CASSQEARVGYEQYF
J: TRBJ2-1; D: TRBD1; size: many; V: TRBV18; DNA: TGTGCCAGCTCCCCACCTGACAGGGGGTTCTACAATGAGCAGTTCTTC; CDR3: CASSPPDRGFYNEQFF
J: TRBJ1-2; D: -; size: -; V: TRBV6-1; DNA: TGTGCCAGCAGTTCTGCCGGACCGGTTTATGGCTACACCTTC; CDR3: CASSSAGPVYGYTF
J: TRBJ1-5; D: -; size: few; V: TRBV19; DNA: TGTGCCAGTAGGAGGGGGGATCGTGGCAATCAGCCCCAGCATTTT; CDR3: CASRRGDRGNQPQHF
J: TRBJ1-3; D: -; size: -; V: TRBV15; DNA: TGTGCCACCAGCAGAGACCGGAGCTCTGGAAACACCATATATTTT; CDR3: CATSRDRSSGNTIYF
J: TRBJ2-7; D: -; size: many; V: TRBV27; DNA: TGTGCCAGCAGTTTCCAGACTCCCCTGTACGAGCAGTACTTC; CDR3: CASSFQTPLYEQYF
J: TRBJ1-1; D: -; size: many; V: TRBV12-3/TRBV12-4; DNA: TGTGCCAGCACTTTTTGGGGCTTGAACACTGAAGCTTTCTTT; CDR3: CASTFWGLNTEAFF
J: TRBJ2-7; D: -; size: many; V: TRBV7-9; DNA: TGTGCCAGCAGCGTTCAGAGCTCCTACGAGCAGTACTTC; CDR3: CASSVQSSYEQYF
J: TRBJ2-7; D: TRBD1; size: many; V: TRBV7-3; DNA: TGTGCCAGCAGCTTCGCCCAGACAGGGGAGCAGTACTTC; CDR3: CASSFAQTGEQYF
J: TRBJ1-2; D: -; size: many; V: TRBV6-2/TRBV6-3; DNA: TGTGCCAGCAGTTACTCGAAGGATCCTCCCCTCTATGGCTACACCTTC; CDR3: CASSYSKDPPLYGYTF
J: TRBJ1-1; D: -; size: few; V: TRBV25-1; DNA: TGTGCCAGCAGTGAGGACCACACGAACACTGAAGCTTTCTTT; CDR3: CASSEDHTNTEAFF
J: TRBJ2-7; D: -; size: many; V: TRBV2; DNA: TGTGCCAGCAGTGAGAGGCGGGAAGACTACGAGCAGTACTTC; CDR3: CASSERREDYEQYF
J: TRBJ1-5; D: -; size: -; V: TRBV7-9; DNA: TGTGCCAGCAGCTTAGAGGGGGGCGGGAGTCAGCCCCAGCATTTT; CDR3: CASSLEGGGSQPQHF
J: TRBJ2-5; D: -; size: -; V: TRBV20-1; DNA: TGCAGTGCTAGAGATCTCGCAGCTCCTTGGAGGGAGACCCAGTACTTC; CDR3: CSARDLAAPWRETQYF
J: TRBJ1-5; D: -; size: few; V: TRBV6-1; DNA: TGTGCCAGCAATCAGGGAGGTTTTAGCAATCAGCCCCAGCATTTT; CDR3: CASNQGGFSNQPQHF
J: TRBJ2-1; D: TRBD2; size: -; V: TRBV28; DNA: TGTGCCAGCAGGACCGGGACTAGCGGGAGGGACAATGAGCAGTTCTTC; CDR3: CASRTGTSGRDNEQFF
J: TRBJ2-2; D: TRBD1; size: -; V: TRBV4-3; DNA: TGCGCCAGCAGCCAGACAGGGGTGGCCGGGGAGCTGTTTTTT; CDR3: CASSQTGVAGELFF
J: TRBJ2-3; D: -; size: few; V: TRBV13; DNA: TGTGCCAGCAGGCGAGGGGGGAGCACAGATACGCAGTATTTT; CDR3: CASRRGGSTDTQYF
J: TRBJ2-3; D: TRBD2; size: many; V: TRBV11-3; DNA: TGTGCCAGCAGCTTAGCGGGGGGAGGCCCGGATACGCAGTATTTT; CDR3: CASSLAGGGPDTQYF
J: TRBJ2-3; D: TRBD2; size: many; V: TRBV7-3; DNA: TGTGCCAGCAGTCTTAATAGCGGGGGCACAGATACGCAGTATTTT; CDR3: CASSLNSGGTDTQYF
J: TRBJ1-2; D: -; size: few; V: TRBV7-6; DNA: TGTGCCAGCAGCTTAGGACCGGGGGGCAACAACTATGGCTACACCTTC; CDR3: CASSLGPGGNNYGYTF
J: TRBJ1-2; D: -; size: many; V: TRBV3-1; DNA: TGTGCCAGCACCGGAGGTAAAGGTTTCGAGTATGGCTACACCTTC; CDR3: CASTGGKGFEYGYTF
J: TRBJ1-2; D: TRBD1; size: many; V: TRBV2; DNA: TGTGCCAGCAGGGAACAGGGGGAGGATGGCTACACCTTC; CDR3: CASREQGEDGYTF
J: TRBJ1-5; D: -; size: few; V: TRBV24-1; DNA: TGTGCCACCAGTGATTCAGCAGGGGTCTCGAATCAGCCCCAGCATTTT; CDR3: CATSDSAGVSNQPQHF
J: TRBJ1-5; D: TRBD1; size: many; V: TRBV19; DNA: TGTGCCAGTACCGTGGACAGGGTTCAGCCCCAGCATTTT; CDR3: CASTVDRVQPQHF
J: TRBJ2-1; D: TRBD2; size: many; V: TRBV30; DNA: TGTGCCTGGTCCGGGACTAGCGTTTTCAATGAGCAGTTCTTC; CDR3: CAWSGTSVFNEQFF